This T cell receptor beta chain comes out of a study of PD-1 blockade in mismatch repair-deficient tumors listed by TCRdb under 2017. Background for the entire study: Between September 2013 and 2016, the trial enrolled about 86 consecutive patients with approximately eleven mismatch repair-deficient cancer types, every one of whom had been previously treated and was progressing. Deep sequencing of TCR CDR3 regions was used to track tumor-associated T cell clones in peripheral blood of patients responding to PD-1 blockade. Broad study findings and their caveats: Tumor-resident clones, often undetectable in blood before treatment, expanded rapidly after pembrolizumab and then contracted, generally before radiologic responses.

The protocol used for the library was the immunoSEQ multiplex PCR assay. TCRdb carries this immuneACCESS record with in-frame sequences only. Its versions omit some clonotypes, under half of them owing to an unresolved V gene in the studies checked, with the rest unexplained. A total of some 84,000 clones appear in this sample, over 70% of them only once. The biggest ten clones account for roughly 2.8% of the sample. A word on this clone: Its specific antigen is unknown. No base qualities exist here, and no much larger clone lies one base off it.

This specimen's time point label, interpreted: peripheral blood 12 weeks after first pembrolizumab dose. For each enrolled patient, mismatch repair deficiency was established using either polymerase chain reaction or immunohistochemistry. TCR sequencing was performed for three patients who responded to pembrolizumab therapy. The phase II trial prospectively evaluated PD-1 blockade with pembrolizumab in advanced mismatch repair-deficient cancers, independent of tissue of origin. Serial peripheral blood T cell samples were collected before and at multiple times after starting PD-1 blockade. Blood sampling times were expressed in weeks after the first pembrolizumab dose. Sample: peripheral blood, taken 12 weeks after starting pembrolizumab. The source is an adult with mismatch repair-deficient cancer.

This receptor has the CDR3 CASSLQGAGEAFF. The DNA sequence follows: TGTGCCAGCAGCCTACAGGGGGCGGGAGAAGCTTTCTTT. The chain links TRBV7-3 with TRBJ1-1, with 9 bases matching TRBD1. Germline trimming amounts to 5 bases on V and 8 bases on J, with 6 as the count of junction bases outside the gene matches. CDR1 SGHTA and CDR2 FQGTGA were looked up in the germline V gene. From its cysteine to its phenylalanine, the CDR3 spans 13 amino acids. Of all the DNA, just the CDR3 is kept, 39 bases in frame from base 1.